This T cell receptor beta chain was found in a study of T cell responses to AZD1222 COVID-19 vaccine. The CDR3 contains 11 residues. The germline V gene encodes CDR1 DFQATT and CDR2 SNEGSKA (reference sequence). Deletions cut 6 bases from V and 9 bases from J, with 14 bases between. Sequencing used immunoSEQ multiplex PCR; TCRdb keeps in-frame clones, though not all of them. This table holds about 120,000 clones, approximately 85% found once. The chain couples TRBV20-1 to TRBJ1-1; D not resolved. Specimen: peripheral blood, collected on day 0 of MenACWY control vaccination. This receptor was taken from an adult in good health. The CDR3 loop is CSAESAVQAFF. The CDR3 DNA reads TGCAGTGCGGAGAGCGCGGTTCAAGCTTTCTTT.